The 2 T cell receptor beta chains listed next were all sequenced from one sample in a study of OX40 agonist ivuxolimab in advanced cancers. Libraries were prepared by immunoSEQ multiplex PCR; TCRdb keeps only in-frame clonotypes and omits some of them. The data show tens of thousands of clones, with 75% to 95% seen just once and 8.7% held by the top ten. The sample in question was CD4+ or CD8+ T cells sorted from blood, obtained in a trial of the OX40 agonist ivuxolimab. The receptors shown here come from an adult with an advanced solid tumor such as melanoma, head and neck, liver or kidney cancer.

This chain connects TRBV19 to TRBJ2-2, with a tentative D call TRBD2 (5 bases). Germline-derived CDR1 and CDR2 are LNHDA and SQIVND (reference sequence). The length of the CDR3 is 15 residues. Trimming removed 4 bases from V and 4 bases from J, with 13 bases in between. In DNA form, the CDR3 reads TGTGCCAGTAGTAGGGGAACCCGGGGCACCGGGGAGCTGTTTTTT. Amino acids: CASSRGTRGTGELFF.

The CDR3 region is CASSLDWNTEAFF. The CDR3 DNA follows: TGCGCCAGCAGCTTGGATTGGAACACTGAAGCTTTCTTT. V usage is TRBV5-1 and J usage is TRBJ1-1; D uncertain. Germline V gene sequence: CDR1 SGHRS, CDR2 YFSETQ. Trimming left V 0 bases short and J 1 base short, with 4 bases between. This CDR3 has 13 amino acids. Drawing the rest from reference TRBV5-1 and TRBJ1-1, the complete variable domain is KAGVTQTPRYLIKTRGQQVTLSCSPISGHRSVSWYQQTPGQGLQFLFEYFSETQRNKGNFPGRFSGRQFSNSRSEMNVSTLELGDSALYLCASSLDWNTEAFFGQGTRLTVV.